These 31 T cell receptor beta chains were all obtained from the same sample, sequenced in a study of CD8+ T cells in alopecia areata. RNA extraction was followed by reverse transcription into cDNA, which acted as the sequencing template. Method: immunoSEQ multiplex PCR; TCRdb's copy keeps in-frame clones and lacks some. This repertoire shows 100,000 to 150,000 clones, roughly 50% found once; its top ten account for 18%. Sequencing was performed on CD8+ T cells sorted from blood, taken at week 0. The receptor source for this set is a human donor with alopecia areata.

The chain links TRBV15 to TRBJ1-6, with unresolved D. The V gene's germline CDR1 is LNHNV and CDR2 YYDKDF (reference sequence). This CDR3 has 14 residues. The V and J ends lost 0 bases and 9 bases respectively, with 9 bases between them. The CDR3 spells CATSRDFGGSPLHF. The CDR3 bases are TGTGCCACCAGCAGAGATTTTGGTGGTTCACCCCTCCACTTT.

The chain recombines TRBV5-4 with TRBJ2-7; D is undetermined. V was shortened by 0 bases and J by 5 bases, with 6 bases between the two germline ends. This CDR3 region has 12 residues. Germline assignment: CDR1 SGHNT and CDR2 YYREEE (reference sequence). CDR3 loop: CASSLARHEQYF. Written as DNA, the CDR3 is TGTGCCAGCAGCTTGGCTCGTCACGAGCAGTACTTC. Variable domain in full (rest from reference TRBV5-4 and TRBJ2-7): ETGVTQSPTHLIKTRGQQVTLRCSSQSGHNTVSWYQQALGQGPQFIFQYYREEENGRGNFPPRFSGLQFPNYSSELNVNALELDDSALYLCASSLARHEQYFGPGTRLTVT.

The chain recombines TRBV9 with TRBJ1-6; TRBD1 aligns across 7 bases. CDR3 size: 15 residues. Per the germline V gene, CDR1 is SGDLS and CDR2 is YYNGEE. With 3 bases clipped from V and 5 bases from J, the junction kept 5 bases outside the gene matches. CDR3 sequence: CASSAQGQNNSPLHF. CDR3 in DNA: TGTGCCAGCAGCGCCCAGGGACAGAATAATTCACCCCTCCACTTT.

V usage is TRBV9 and J usage is TRBJ1-2; D is unclear. V shed 3 bases and J shed 4 bases, with 7 bases lying between them. CDR3 length: 12 amino acids. Germline lookup yields CDR1 SGDLS and CDR2 YYNGEE. This CDR3 is CASSGGIYGYTF. The CDR3, as DNA: TGTGCCAGCAGCGGAGGGATCTATGGCTACACCTTC.

This clone has just a few counts. The genes are TRBV7-9 and TRBJ2-1, with TRBD1 as a possible D gene (5 bases). V was trimmed by 6 bases and J by 2 bases, leaving 14 bases between them. The CDR3 loop spans 15 amino acids. The germline V gene has CDR1 SEHNR and CDR2 FQNEAQ (reference sequence). The CDR3 protein is CASSETVTTYNEQFF. CDR3 nucleotides: TGTGCCAGCAGTGAGACAGTGACCACCTACAATGAGCAGTTCTTC.

This chain connects TRBV13 to TRBJ2-1, with D unclear. CDR1 and CDR2 (germline): PRHDT, FYEKMQ (reference sequence). Trimming removed 0 bases from V and 2 bases from J, with 5 bases in between. This CDR3 has 14 residues. The CDR3 is CASSLGGTYNEQFF. The CDR3 region has the DNA TGTGCCAGCAGCTTAGGTGGGACCTACAATGAGCAGTTCTTC.

The chain carries TRBV29-1 and TRBJ2-7, with 9 bases fitting TRBD1. The CDR3 is 14 residues long. The junction had 3 bases not matched to a gene; V was cut back by 0 bases and J by 3 bases. Germline loops: CDR1 SQVTM, CDR2 ANQGSEA. In DNA form, the CDR3 reads TGCAGCGTTGAAGAGGACAGGGGTGACTACGAGCAGTACTTC. It specifies CSVEEDRGDYEQYF.

V usage is TRBV6-1 and J usage is TRBJ2-1; D is ambiguous. CDR3 size: 13 residues. Trimming pared 5 bases from V and 6 bases from J, leaving 11 bases between. Germline V lookup: CDR1 MNHNS, CDR2 SASEGT. CDR3: CASSWGISNEQFF. In DNA form, the CDR3 reads TGTGCCAGCAGTTGGGGAATAAGCAATGAGCAGTTCTTC.

In regard to this clone: This CDR3 is also generated by other DNA sequences in the sample. The chain is built from TRBV27 and TRBJ2-7, with a tentative D call TRBD1 (6 bases). V lost 5 bases, J lost 0 bases, and 8 bases lay in between. In germline, CDR1 is MNHEY, CDR2 SMNVEV (reference sequence). The CDR3 extends over 13 amino acids. The CDR3 coding sequence is TGTGCCAGCAGTAGGGACATCTCCTACGAGCAGTACTTC. Amino acid sequence: CASSRDISYEQYF.

CDR3 loop: CASSLAEAPRDYGYTF. In nucleotides, the CDR3 is TGTGCCAGCAGCTTGGCAGAGGCTCCCAGGGACTATGGCTACACCTTC. The gene calls are TRBV5-4 and TRBJ1-2, with D possibly TRBD1 on 5 matching bases. CDR1 and CDR2 from the germline V gene are SGHNT and YYREEE (reference sequence). This CDR3 is built from 16 residues. V lost 0 bases and J lost 3, with 15 bases in between.

The genes are TRBV4-1 and TRBJ2-1; no definite D call. Germline lookup yields CDR1 MGHRA and CDR2 YSYEKL. V lost 2 bases, J lost 0 bases, and 8 bases lay in between. This CDR3 comprises 15 residues. The CDR3 nucleotides are TGCGCCAGCAGCCAATTCATAATCTCCTACAATGAGCAGTTCTTC. Amino acid sequence: CASSQFIISYNEQFF.

J is TRBJ1-2 and V is TRBV7-4; D may be TRBD1 (6 bases). The CDR3 has 16 residues. V was clipped by 5 bases and J by 0 bases, with 16 bases between them. Germline CDR1 is SGHVT and CDR2 is SQSDAQ. CDR3 loop: CASSQDAGAANYGYTF. The CDR3 DNA reads TGTGCCAGCAGCCAGGACGCGGGGGCAGCTAACTATGGCTACACCTTC.

This clone has only a few counts. The J gene is TRBJ2-7, the V gene TRBV29-1; the match to TRBD1 covers 10 bases. V lost 3 bases to trimming and J lost 6 bases; unmatched junction nucleotides: 5. Germline V CDR1 and CDR2: SQVTM, ANQGSEA. The CDR3 extends over 13 amino acids. CDR3 sequence (DNA): TGCAGCGTTGACGGGACAGGGGCAGGCGAGCAGTACTTC. Its translation: CSVDGTGAGEQYF.

This clone occurred once. This sequence joins TRBV30 and TRBJ1-1; 7 positions agree with TRBD1. Trimming cost V 2 bases and J 0 bases; bases outside gene matches: 9. The CDR3 contains 16 residues. The germline gives CDR1 GTSNPN, CDR2 SVGIG (reference sequence). CDR3 nucleotide sequence: TGTGCCTGGAGTTCTTTCAGGGGGTCCCTGAACACTGAAGCTTTCTTT. The encoded protein is CAWSSFRGSLNTEAFF.

The V call is TRBV11-2, the J call TRBJ1-6; D call uncertain. The CDR3 spans 15 residues. V was trimmed by 5 bases and J by 8 bases, leaving 16 bases between them. Germline loops: CDR1 SGHAT, CDR2 FQNNGV. The CDR3 DNA reads TGTGCCAGCAGCATATTGGGTGAATTATATTCACCCCTCCACTTT. Protein sequence: CASSILGELYSPLHF.

The chain is built from TRBV29-1 and TRBJ2-7; 9 bases map to TRBD1. V shed 4 bases, J shed 5 bases, and the junction held 9 bases outside the gene matches. The CDR3 runs to 14 residues. The germline V gene encodes CDR1 SQVTM and CDR2 ANQGSEA. The CDR3 is CSVGTRDRVNEQYF. CDR3 in DNA: TGCAGCGTTGGAACCCGGGACAGGGTCAACGAGCAGTACTTC.

This clone showed up just a few times. The chain has TRBV29-1 and TRBJ2-1; 10 bases map to TRBD1. Germline lookup yields CDR1 SQVTM and CDR2 ANQGSEA. The CDR3 length is 15 residues. The V segment lost 5 bases and the J segment 6 bases; nucleotides outside the gene matches: 10. The CDR3 sequence: CSVFFPGQGINEQFF. The CDR3 DNA reads TGCAGCGTTTTTTTCCCGGGACAGGGGATCAATGAGCAGTTCTTC.

V usage is TRBV6-6 and J usage is TRBJ2-5, with TRBD2 as a possible D gene (6 bases). Germline V gene data show CDR1 as MNHNY and CDR2 as SVGAGI (reference sequence). V was pared by 7 bases and J by 2 bases, with 14 bases between. The CDR3 spans 14 residues. CDR3 sequence reads: CASTQPGEQETQYF. The CDR3 DNA sequence: TGTGCCAGCACCCAACCGGGGGAGCAAGAGACCCAGTACTTC.

V gene TRBV4-2 combines with J gene TRBJ2-2; possible D gene TRBD1, 5 bases. CDR3 length equals 14 residues. Trimming cost V 1 base and J 5 bases, with 8 bases left between them. Germline lookup yields CDR1 LGHNA and CDR2 YNFKEQ. The CDR3 is CASSQGQGTGELFF. CDR3 sequence (DNA): TGTGCCAGCAGCCAAGGCCAGGGAACCGGGGAGCTGTTTTTT.

This clone was observed a few times. The CDR3 sequence: CASSITGSPSEKLFF. CDR3 DNA sequence: TGTGCCAGCAGTATAACAGGGTCGCCTTCCGAAAAACTGTTTTTT. The J gene is TRBJ1-4, the V gene TRBV7-3; TRBD1 is a possible D gene (6 bases). The ends were cut back, 6 bases at V and 8 bases at J, with 19 bases in the middle. The CDR3 runs to 15 residues. Germline V CDR1 and CDR2: SGHTA, FQGTGA. Full variable domain (missing parts from reference TRBV7-3 and TRBJ1-4): GAGVSQTPSNKVTEKGKYVELRCDPISGHTALYWYRQSLGQGPEFLIYFQGTGAADDSGLPNDRFFAVRPEGSVSTLKIQRTERGDSAVYLCASSITGSPSEKLFFGSGTQLSVL.

Remarks on this clone: The identical CDR3 is also encoded by other nucleotide sequences in the sample. The chain couples TRBV29-1 to TRBJ2-7; D gene unclear. Trimming took off 3 bases at V and 1 base at J, with 7 bases between the two ends. The CDR3 has 12 amino acids. From germline, CDR1 is SQVTM and CDR2 ANQGSEA. DNA for the CDR3: TGCAGCGTTGATGGCGGTTCCTACGAGCAGTACTTC. Translated, it gives CSVDGGSYEQYF.

This sequence joins TRBV29-1 and TRBJ2-5; possibly TRBD2 for D (5 bases). The end of the DNA aligns better with TRBJ2-7, so the J call may be wrong. CDR1 is SQVTM, CDR2 ANQGSEA, per germline. The CDR3 covers 14 residues. The CDR3: CSVSRMDWPYEQYF. The CDR3 DNA follows: TGCAGCGTGAGCCGGATGGACTGGCCCTACGAGCAGTACTTC.

The chain carries TRBV30 and TRBJ2-2; possibly TRBD2 for D (5 bases). V shed 0 bases and J shed 3 bases, with 8 bases lying between them. The CDR3 is made up of 14 amino acids. Germline V lookup: CDR1 GTSNPN, CDR2 SVGIG (reference sequence). The CDR3 bases are TGTGCCTGGAGTGTCGTCGGGGACACCGGGGAGCTGTTTTTT. It codes for CAWSVVGDTGELFF.

Regarding this clone: Sequence at one end of the junction differs from germline and may be a read error. The chain recombines TRBV18 with TRBJ2-5; possible D gene TRBD1, 6 bases. With the DNA end fitting TRBJ2-7 better, the J assignment may be wrong. The CDR3 sequence is 14 residues long. Per the germline V gene, CDR1 is KGHSH and CDR2 is LQKENI. The CDR3 coding sequence is TGTGCCAGCTCATCACCCAACAGGGCGGACGAGCAGTACTTC. Translation: CASSSPNRADEQYF.

The chain is built from TRBV7-9 and TRBJ2-1; 7 nucleotides agree with TRBD1. This CDR3 has 15 residues. The ends lost 5 bases at V and 7 bases at J; junction bases unmatched: 11. Germline values: CDR1 SEHNR, CDR2 FQNEAQ (reference sequence). The DNA of the CDR3 is TGTGCCAGCAGCCCGGGGACAGTGTCAAGGAATGAGCAGTTCTTC. It specifies CASSPGTVSRNEQFF.

This clone qualifies as medium-sized. The chain is built from TRBV7-9 and TRBJ2-2; D not resolved. This CDR3 is 16 amino acids long. The ends were cut back, 3 bases at V and 3 bases at J, with 14 bases in the middle. The V gene's germline CDR1 is SEHNR and CDR2 FQNEAQ (reference sequence). The CDR3 region is CASSFSWGPYTGELFF. In DNA form, the CDR3 reads TGTGCCAGCAGCTTTAGTTGGGGTCCGTACACCGGGGAGCTGTTTTTT.

V gene TRBV4-1 combines with J gene TRBJ2-1; 11 bases match TRBD2. Trimming removed 9 bases from V and 10 bases from J; junction bases left unmatched: 14. Germline CDR1 is MGHRA and CDR2 is YSYEKL. The length of the CDR3 is 15 residues. CDR3 DNA sequence: TGCGCCAGTTCAATGACTAGCGGGGCTCCCCTCGAGCAGTTCTTC. Translated: CASSMTSGAPLEQFF.

This clone was counted only a few times. The chain combines TRBV5-5 with TRBJ2-7; 8 nucleotides line up with TRBD2. CDR3 length: 15 residues. Losses at the gene ends were 2 bases for V and 1 base for J; bases not matched to a gene: 5. CDR1 is SGHKS and CDR2 is YYEKEE in the germline V gene (reference sequence). CDR3: CASSLGGGPSYEQYF. The CDR3 DNA reads as TGTGCCAGCAGCTTAGGCGGGGGGCCGTCCTACGAGCAGTACTTC.

The chain employs TRBV30 and TRBJ2-3, with 8 bases aligning to TRBD1. V was clipped by 0 bases and J by 4 bases; unmatched bases: 0. Germline values: CDR1 GTSNPN, CDR2 SVGIG (reference sequence). This CDR3 spans 13 amino acids. This chain's CDR3 is CAWSVQGADTQYF. The DNA of the CDR3 is TGTGCCTGGAGTGTACAGGGGGCAGATACGCAGTATTTT.

This clone has only a few counts. This chain joins TRBV29-1 and TRBJ2-2; D possibly matches TRBD1 or TRBD2 (5 bases each). Germline V gives CDR1 SQVTM, CDR2 ANQGSEA. V lost 6 bases and J 4 bases, leaving 12 bases between the germline ends. There are 13 residues in the CDR3. CDR3 bases: TGCAGCGTGGGGCTAGCCGGCACCGGGGAGCTGTTTTTT. Protein product: CSVGLAGTGELFF.

This rearrangement joins TRBV7-9 to TRBJ2-2; 8 bases are a match to TRBD1. Germline lookup yields CDR1 SEHNR and CDR2 FQNEAQ (reference sequence). With 4 bases clipped from V and 2 bases from J, the junction kept 12 bases outside the gene matches. CDR3 length: 18 amino acids. The CDR3 DNA sequence: TGTGCCAGCAGCTCAAAACTGACAGGGGCGGGTAACACCGGGGAGCTGTTTTTT. This encodes CASSSKLTGAGNTGELFF.